This T cell receptor beta chain was retrieved from a study of cytomegalovirus exposure and HLA in healthy donors. The PCR made use of 60 Vbeta and 13 Jbeta primers. This table comes from immunoSEQ multiplex PCR, and its TCRdb copy is limited to in-frame clones, with some not included. The sample records 150,000 or so clones, roughly 80% being singletons. The TCR was taken from a man between 18 and 35 years old in good health and CMV-seronegative. The sequenced sample was PBMCs.

The CDR3 nucleotides are TGTGCCAGCAGAACCAGGGGGATCCAAGAGACCCAGTACTTC. Amino acid sequence: CASRTRGIQETQYF. This chain connects TRBV27 to TRBJ2-5; 7 bases agree with TRBD1. J gave up 1 base and V 6 bases, and 5 bases lay outside the gene matches. CDR3 length equals 14 residues. CDR1 and CDR2 from the germline V gene are MNHEY and SMNVEV (reference sequence).